This T cell receptor beta chain was retrieved from a study of CD4+ T cells in melanoma. The assay was immunoSEQ multiplex PCR, and TCRdb's table has in-frame clones only and misses some. The table includes some 16,000 clones, approximately 76% detected once. Details on this clone: At one end the junction does not follow the germline gene, possibly because of a read error.

This CDR3 has 16 residues. Germline V gene sequence: CDR1 SGDLS, CDR2 YYNGEE. The rearrangement joins TRBV9 to TRBJ2-5; TRBD2 matches at 9 bases. This clonotype originated in a human donor with melanoma. Sequencing was performed on cells from a culture (not recorded whether cultured in vitro). The CDR3 bases are TGTGCCAGCAGCGTCGGTTGGCGGGGGGGCCAAAAGACCCAGTACTTC. Translated, it gives CASSVGWRGGQKTQYF.